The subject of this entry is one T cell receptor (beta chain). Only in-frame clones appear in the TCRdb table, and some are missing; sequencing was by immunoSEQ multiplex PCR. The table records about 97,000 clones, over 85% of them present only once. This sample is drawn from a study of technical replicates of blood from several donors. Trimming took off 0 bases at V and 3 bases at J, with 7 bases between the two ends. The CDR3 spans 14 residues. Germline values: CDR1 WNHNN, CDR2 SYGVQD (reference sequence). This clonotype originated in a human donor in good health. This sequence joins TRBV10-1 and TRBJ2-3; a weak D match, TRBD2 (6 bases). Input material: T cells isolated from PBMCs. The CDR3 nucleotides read TGCGCCAGCAGTGAGTCCGCGGGAACAGATACGCAGTATTTT. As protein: CASSESAGTDTQYF.